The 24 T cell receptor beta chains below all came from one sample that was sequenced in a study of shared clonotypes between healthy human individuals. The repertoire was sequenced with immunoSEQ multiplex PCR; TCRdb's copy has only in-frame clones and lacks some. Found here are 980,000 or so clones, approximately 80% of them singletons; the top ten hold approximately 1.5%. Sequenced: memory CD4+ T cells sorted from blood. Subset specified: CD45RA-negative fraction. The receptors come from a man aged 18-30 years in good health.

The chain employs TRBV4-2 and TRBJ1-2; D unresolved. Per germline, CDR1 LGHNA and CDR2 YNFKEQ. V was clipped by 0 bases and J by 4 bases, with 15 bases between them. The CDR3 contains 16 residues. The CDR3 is CASSQEPQTLGYGYTF. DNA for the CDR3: TGTGCCAGCAGCCAAGAGCCACAGACTTTAGGCTATGGCTACACCTTC.

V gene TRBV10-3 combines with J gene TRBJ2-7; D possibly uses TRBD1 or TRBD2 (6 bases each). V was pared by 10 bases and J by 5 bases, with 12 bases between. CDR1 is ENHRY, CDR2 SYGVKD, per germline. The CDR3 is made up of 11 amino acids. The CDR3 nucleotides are TGTGCCACACTTAGGGGGGACGAGCAGTACTTC. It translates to CATLRGDEQYF.

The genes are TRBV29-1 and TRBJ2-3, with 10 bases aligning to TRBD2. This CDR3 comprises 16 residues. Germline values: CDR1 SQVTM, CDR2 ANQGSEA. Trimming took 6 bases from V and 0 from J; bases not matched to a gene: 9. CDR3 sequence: CSVGTSASSSTDTQYF. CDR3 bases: TGCAGCGTGGGGACTAGCGCTAGCTCTAGCACAGATACGCAGTATTTT.

The CDR3 loop is CASSRSGGADTGELFF. In DNA, the CDR3 is TGTGCCAGCAGCCGTAGCGGGGGGGCCGACACCGGGGAGCTGTTTTTT. The chain has TRBV5-4 and TRBJ2-2; the match to TRBD2 covers 11 bases. The CDR3 runs 16 residues. The germline gives CDR1 SGHNT, CDR2 YYREEE (reference sequence). V lost 4 bases and J lost 3; bases outside the gene matches: 5.

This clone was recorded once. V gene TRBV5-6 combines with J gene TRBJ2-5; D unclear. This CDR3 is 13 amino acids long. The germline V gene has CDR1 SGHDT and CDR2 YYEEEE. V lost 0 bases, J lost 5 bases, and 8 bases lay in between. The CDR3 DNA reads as TGTGCCAGCAGCTTGGAAGGGCTCGAGACCCAGTACTTC. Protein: CASSLEGLETQYF.

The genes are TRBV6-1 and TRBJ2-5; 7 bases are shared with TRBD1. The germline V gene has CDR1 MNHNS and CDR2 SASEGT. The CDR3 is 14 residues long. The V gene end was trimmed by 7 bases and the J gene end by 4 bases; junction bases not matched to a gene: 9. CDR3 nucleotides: TGTGCCAGCACCGAAGGGACAGCCGGAGAGACCCAGTACTTC. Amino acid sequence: CASTEGTAGETQYF.

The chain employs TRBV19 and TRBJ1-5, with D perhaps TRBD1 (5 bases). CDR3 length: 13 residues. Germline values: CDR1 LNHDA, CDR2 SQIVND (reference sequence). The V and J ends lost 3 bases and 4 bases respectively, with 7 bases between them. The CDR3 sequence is CASSMTVNQPQHF. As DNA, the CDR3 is TGTGCCAGTAGTATGACAGTAAATCAGCCCCAGCATTTT.

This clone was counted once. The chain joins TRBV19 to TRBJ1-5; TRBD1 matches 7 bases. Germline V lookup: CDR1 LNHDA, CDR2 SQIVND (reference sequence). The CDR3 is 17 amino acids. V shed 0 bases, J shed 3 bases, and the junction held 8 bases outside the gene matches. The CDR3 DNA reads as TGTGCCAGTAGTATAGATCTGAGCAGGGGGGTCAATCAGCCCCAGCATTTT. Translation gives CASSIDLSRGVNQPQHF. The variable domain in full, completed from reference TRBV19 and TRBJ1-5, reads DGGITQSPKYLFRKEGQNVTLSCEQNLNHDAMYWYRQDPGQGLRLIYYSQIVNDFQKGDIAEGYSVSREKKESFPLTVTSAQKNPTAFYLCASSIDLSRGVNQPQHFGDGTRLSIL.

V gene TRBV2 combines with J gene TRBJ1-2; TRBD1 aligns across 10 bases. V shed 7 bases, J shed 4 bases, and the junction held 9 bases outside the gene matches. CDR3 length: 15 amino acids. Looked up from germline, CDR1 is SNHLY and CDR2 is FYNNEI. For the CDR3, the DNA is TGTGCCAGCAATCTGGCGGGACAGGGGAGCTATGGCTACACCTTC. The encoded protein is CASNLAGQGSYGYTF.

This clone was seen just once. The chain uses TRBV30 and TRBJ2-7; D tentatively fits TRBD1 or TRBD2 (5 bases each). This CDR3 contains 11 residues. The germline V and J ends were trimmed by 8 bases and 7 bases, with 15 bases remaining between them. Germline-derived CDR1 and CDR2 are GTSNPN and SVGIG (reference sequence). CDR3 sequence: CAGGGRGEQYF. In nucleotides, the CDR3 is TGTGCCGGGGGTGGCCGGGGAGAGCAGTACTTC.

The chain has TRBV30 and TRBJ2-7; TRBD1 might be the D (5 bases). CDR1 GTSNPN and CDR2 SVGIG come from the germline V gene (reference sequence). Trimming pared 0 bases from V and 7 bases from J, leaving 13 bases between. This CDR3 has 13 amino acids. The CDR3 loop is CAWSVQVGREQYF. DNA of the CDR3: TGTGCCTGGAGTGTACAAGTGGGGCGGGAGCAGTACTTC.

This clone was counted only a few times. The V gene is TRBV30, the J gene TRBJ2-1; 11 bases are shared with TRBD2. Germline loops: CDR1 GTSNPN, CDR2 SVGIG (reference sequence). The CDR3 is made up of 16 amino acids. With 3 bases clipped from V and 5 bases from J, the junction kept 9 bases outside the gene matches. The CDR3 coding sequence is TGTGCCTGGAGGAAAGGGGCTAGCGGGAGGAACAATGAGCAGTTCTTC. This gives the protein CAWRKGASGRNNEQFF.

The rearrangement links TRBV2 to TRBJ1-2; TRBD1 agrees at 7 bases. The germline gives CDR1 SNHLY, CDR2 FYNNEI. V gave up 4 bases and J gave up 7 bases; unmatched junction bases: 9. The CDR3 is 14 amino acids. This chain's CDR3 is CASSGAETGSGYTF. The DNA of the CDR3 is TGTGCCAGCAGTGGGGCTGAGACAGGGTCTGGCTACACCTTC. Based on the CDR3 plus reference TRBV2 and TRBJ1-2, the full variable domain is EPEVTQTPSHQVTQMGQEVILRCVPISNHLYFYWYRQILGQKVEFLVSFYNNEISEKSEIFDDQFSVERPDGSNFTLKIRSTKLEDSAMYFCASSGAETGSGYTFGSGTRLTVV.

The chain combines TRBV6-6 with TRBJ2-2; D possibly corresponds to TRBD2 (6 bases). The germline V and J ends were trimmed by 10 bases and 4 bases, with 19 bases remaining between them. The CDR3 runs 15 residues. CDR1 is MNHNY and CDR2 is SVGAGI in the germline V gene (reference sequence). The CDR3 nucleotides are TGTGCCACCAATACGGGGGTGTTATTCACCGGGGAGCTGTTTTTT. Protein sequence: CATNTGVLFTGELFF.

The CDR3 reads CASSSPGAPSYF. The CDR3 DNA sequence: TGTGCCAGCAGCTCGCCGGGGGCTCCGTCATATTTT. The chain is built from TRBV7-2 and TRBJ2-3, with D tentatively TRBD1 or TRBD2 (6 bases each). The CDR3 sequence is 12 residues long. V was clipped by 4 bases and J by 15 bases, with 17 bases between them. Per the germline V gene, CDR1 is SGHTA and CDR2 is FQGNSA.

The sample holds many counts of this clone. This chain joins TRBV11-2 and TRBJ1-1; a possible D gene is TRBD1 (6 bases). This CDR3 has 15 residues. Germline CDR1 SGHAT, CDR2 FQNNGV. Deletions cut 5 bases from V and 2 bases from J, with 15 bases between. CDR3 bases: TGTGCCAGCAGCCTATACCGGGACATAAACACTGAAGCTTTCTTT. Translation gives CASSLYRDINTEAFF. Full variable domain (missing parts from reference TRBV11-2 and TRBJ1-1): EAGVAQSPRYKIIEKRQSVAFWCNPISGHATLYWYQQILGQGPKLLIQFQNNGVVDDSQLPKDRFSAERLKGVDSTLKIQPAKLEDSAVYLCASSLYRDINTEAFFGQGTRLTVV.

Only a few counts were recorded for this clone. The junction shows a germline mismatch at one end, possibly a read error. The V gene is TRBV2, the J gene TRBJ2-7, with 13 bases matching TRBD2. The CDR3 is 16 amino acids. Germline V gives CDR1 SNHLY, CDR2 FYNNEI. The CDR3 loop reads CASIEGLAGVKGEQYF. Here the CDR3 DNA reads TGTGCCAGCATTGAAGGACTAGCGGGAGTGAAGGGCGAGCAGTACTTC.

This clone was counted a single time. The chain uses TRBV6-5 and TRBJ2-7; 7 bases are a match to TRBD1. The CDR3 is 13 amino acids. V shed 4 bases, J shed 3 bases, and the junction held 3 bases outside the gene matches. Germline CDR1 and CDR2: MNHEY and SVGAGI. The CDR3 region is CASSLQGRYEQYF. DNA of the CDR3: TGTGCCAGCAGTTTACAGGGGCGCTACGAGCAGTACTTC.

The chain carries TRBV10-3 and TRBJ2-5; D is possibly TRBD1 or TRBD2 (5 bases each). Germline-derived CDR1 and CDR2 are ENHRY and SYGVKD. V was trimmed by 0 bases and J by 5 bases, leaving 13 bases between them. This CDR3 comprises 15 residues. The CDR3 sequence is CAISESLRGWETQYF. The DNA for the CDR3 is TGTGCCATCAGTGAGTCGTTGAGGGGATGGGAGACCCAGTACTTC.

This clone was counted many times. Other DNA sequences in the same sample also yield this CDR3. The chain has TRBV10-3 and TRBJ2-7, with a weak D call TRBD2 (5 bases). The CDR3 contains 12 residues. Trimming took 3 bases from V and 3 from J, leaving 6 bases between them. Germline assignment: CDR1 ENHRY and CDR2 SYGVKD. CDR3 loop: CAISETSYEQYF. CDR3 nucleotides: TGTGCCATCAGTGAAACTAGCTACGAGCAGTACTTC.

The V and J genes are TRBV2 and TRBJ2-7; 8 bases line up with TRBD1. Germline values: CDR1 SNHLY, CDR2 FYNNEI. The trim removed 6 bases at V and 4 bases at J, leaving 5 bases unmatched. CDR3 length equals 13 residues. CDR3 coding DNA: TGTGCCAGCAGAGCGGACAGGGCGTACGAGCAGTACTTC. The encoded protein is CASRADRAYEQYF.

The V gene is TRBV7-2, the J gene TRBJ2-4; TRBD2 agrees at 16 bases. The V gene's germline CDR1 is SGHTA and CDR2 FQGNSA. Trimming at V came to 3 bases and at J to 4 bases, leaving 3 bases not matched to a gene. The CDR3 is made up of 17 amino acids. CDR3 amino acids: CASSLPGLAGGKNIQYF. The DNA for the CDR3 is TGTGCCAGCAGCTTGCCGGGACTAGCGGGAGGGAAAAACATTCAGTACTTC.

The CDR3 reads CASSQGLLAGGPDEQFF. The CDR3 coding sequence is TGCGCCAGCAGCCAAGGGTTACTAGCGGGAGGGCCTGATGAGCAGTTCTTC. J is TRBJ2-1 and V is TRBV4-3, with 13 bases aligning to TRBD2. Looked up from germline, CDR1 is LGHNA and CDR2 is YSLEER. The CDR3 sequence is 17 residues long. After removal of 1 base from V and 8 bases from J, the junction contained 8 bases not matched to a gene.

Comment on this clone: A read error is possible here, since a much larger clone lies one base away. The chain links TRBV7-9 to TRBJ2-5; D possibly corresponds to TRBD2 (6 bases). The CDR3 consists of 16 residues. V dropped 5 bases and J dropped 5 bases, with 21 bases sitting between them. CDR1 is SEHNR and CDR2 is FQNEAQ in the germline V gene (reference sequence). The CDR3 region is CASSPYGGEAMETQYF. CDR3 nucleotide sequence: TGTGCCAGCAGCCCCTACGGCGGGGAGGCGATGGAGACCCAGTACTTC.